This TCR beta chain emerged from a study of T cells in narcolepsy. About the study: Patients with NT1 or NT2 and healthy control donors were enrolled. Study-wide results and caveats: HCRT-specific and TRIB2-specific autoreactive clonotypes appeared among same-patient CSF and blood CD4+ clonotypes. Autoreactive clone sequences were missing from some blood memory CD4+ repertoires. Healthy controls reportedly lacked the autoreactive clonotypes serially found in patients' blood.

On this clone itself: Its antigen is currently unknown.

The V end lost 1 base, the J end lost 2 bases, and 12 bases lay between the germline ends. This CDR3 comprises 16 residues. Germline V gives CDR1 MNHNS, CDR2 SASEGT. Sequenced by immunoSEQ multiplex PCR; TCRdb stores in-frame clones only, minus some. The sample has tens of thousands of clones; 70% to 85% are singletons. What was sequenced was CD45RA- memory CD4+ T cells from PBMCs. The source of this sequence is a human donor with narcolepsy. The chain has TRBV6-1 and TRBJ2-1; D unresolved. CDR3 loop: CASSEESVLAYNEQFF. The CDR3 nucleotides are TGTGCCAGCAGTGAAGAAAGTGTCTTGGCCTACAATGAGCAGTTCTTC.